These 17 T cell receptor beta chains were all obtained from the same sample, sequenced in a study of tumor-infiltrating lymphocytes in primary liver carcinoma. Production of TCR beta cDNA used 400 to 600 ng total RNA together with a constant-region primer. Nested multiplex PCR, run for three rounds with slightly modified ARM-PCR, yielded TCR beta libraries. It was with TRBV1-TRBV30 forward primers and a C-beta reverse primer that the first two PCR rounds were run, at roughly 9 cycles each. MiXCR, applied by TCRdb to the multiplex PCR reads, yields one record per CDR3 protein. This table holds tens of thousands of distinct CDR3 sequences, 69% found once. Unsorted bulk tissue, about 19-32 mg of it, served as the source for co-extraction of RNA and DNA. Material: tumor-adjacent normal liver tissue. Receptors were obtained from a man between 40 and 49 years old with primary liver carcinoma and hepatitis B virus infection.

Of note for this clonotype: Sequence at one end of the junction differs from germline and may be a read error. V gene TRBV12-3 or TRBV12-4 combines with J gene TRBJ2-3; D not resolved. The CDR3 runs to 16 residues. CDR3 sequence reads: CASSFSASRNTDTQYF. In DNA form, the CDR3 reads TGTGCCAGCAGTTTTTCCGCCTCGAGAAACACAGATACACAGTATTTC.

On this clonotype itself: A single base separates this from a much larger clone, so it may be a read error. The chain couples TRBV28 to TRBJ1-1; maybe TRBD1 (6 bases). CDR3 length equals 15 residues. V lost 1 base and J 9 bases, leaving 18 bases between the germline ends. Germline lookup yields CDR1 MDHEN and CDR2 SYDVKM. This CDR3 reads CASSLSSPWGRKAFF. The DNA of the CDR3 is TGTGCCAGCAGTTTATCCTCCCCATGGGGGCGCAAAGCTTTCTTT. The full variable domain, completed using reference TRBV28 and TRBJ1-1, is DVKVTQSSRYLVKRTGEKVFLECVQDMDHENMFWYRQDPGLGLRLIYFSYDVKMKEKGDIPEGYSVSREKKERFSLILESASTNQTSMYLCASSLSSPWGRKAFFGQGTRLTVV.

The chain joins TRBV4-1 to TRBJ2-5, with D uncertain. V shed 1 base and J shed 11 bases, with 17 bases lying between them. CDR1 MGHRA and CDR2 YSYEKL come from the germline V gene. The CDR3 runs to 14 residues. CDR3 amino acids: CASSQAENQEAQYF. CDR3 coding DNA: TGCGCCAGCAGCCAAGCCGAGAACCAAGAGGCTCAGTACTTC.

On this clonotype: A junction end diverges from the germline sequence, so it may reflect a read error. The chain is built from TRBV11-2 and TRBJ1-2, with 9 bases matching TRBD1. The CDR3 is 14 amino acids. Germline CDR1 reads SGHAT; CDR2 reads FQNNGV. This chain's CDR3 is CSSSLGTGRFGYTF. CDR3 in DNA: TGTTCCAGCAGCTTGGGGACAGGGCGATTTGGCTACACGTTC.

The sample holds one count of this clonotype. This may come from a read error, since a much larger clone is one base off. This chain links TRBV7-9 with TRBJ2-5, with TRBD2 matching 8 bases. The length of the CDR3 is 15 residues. Per germline, CDR1 SEHNR and CDR2 FQNEAQ (reference sequence). The CDR3 is CTSSLWTSIVETQYF. Here the CDR3 DNA reads TGTACCAGCAGCTTGTGGACTAGCATTGTAGAGACCCAGTACTTC.

The genes are TRBV18 and TRBJ2-1; possibly TRBD2 for D (6 bases). The CDR3 consists of 16 residues. Trimming cost V 3 bases and J 2 bases, with 14 bases left between them. CDR1 is KGHSH, CDR2 LQKENI, per germline. The CDR3: CASSPPGRDPYNEQFF. The CDR3 region has the DNA TGTGCCAGCTCACCCCCCGGGCGGGACCCCTACAATGAGCAGTTCTTC.

Remarks on this clonotype: As the CDR3 is not closed by the conserved phenylalanine or tryptophan, this likely results from a read error. The V and J genes are TRBV14 and TRBJ2-7; D assignment may be TRBD1 or TRBD2 (5 bases each). The length of the CDR3 is 15 residues. CDR1 SGHDN and CDR2 FVKESK come from the germline V gene. The CDR3 spells CGSSPSGRKLYEQYL. CDR3 bases: TGTGGCAGCAGCCCCTCGGGACGGAAACTATACGAGCAGTACCTC.

This clonotype was seen a single time. The junction does not match germline at one end; this may be a read error. The V and J genes are TRBV11-2 and TRBJ2-1, with 7 positions matching TRBD2. This CDR3 spans 19 amino acids. Per germline, CDR1 SGHAT and CDR2 FQNNGV. CDR3 amino acids: CDSSLGRRFSGTLYNEQFF. In DNA form, the CDR3 reads TGTGACAGCAGCTTAGGTAGGCGATTCAGCGGGACCCTTTACAATGAGCAGTTCTTC.

This clonotype was seen at least ten times. The genes are TRBV4-3 and TRBJ2-7, with a weak D call TRBD1 (6 bases). The CDR3 consists of 15 residues. Per the germline V gene, CDR1 is LGHNA and CDR2 is YSLEER. V lost 1 base to trimming and J lost 2 bases, with 12 bases between them. The CDR3, as DNA: TGCGCCAGCAGCCAAGCTTGGTCAGGGGCCTACGAGCAGTACTTC. It codes for CASSQAWSGAYEQYF.

At least ten counts were recorded for this clonotype. The rearrangement uses TRBV5-6 and TRBJ2-3; TRBD1 or TRBD2 may be the D gene (5 bases each). The V gene's germline CDR1 is SGHDT and CDR2 YYEEEE. The length of the CDR3 is 15 residues. The V gene lost 4 bases and the J gene lost 6 bases, with 18 bases spanning the gap. CDR3 DNA: TGTGCCAGCAGCATCAGACAGTTACCGGGGGATACGCAGTATTTT. Translated, it gives CASSIRQLPGDTQYF.

This clonotype has ten or more counts. The chain is built from TRBV4-3 and TRBJ1-4; D unresolved. V lost 0 bases to trimming and J lost 10 bases, with 15 bases between them. The CDR3 spans 15 residues. Germline V gene data show CDR1 as LGHNA and CDR2 as YSLEER. The CDR3 DNA is TGCGCCAGCAGCCAAGATGGTCGCACTGGGGTAAAACTGTTTTTT. This codes for CASSQDGRTGVKLFF.

The chain links TRBV24-1 to TRBJ2-1; a weak D match, TRBD1 (5 bases). The CDR3 sequence is 13 residues long. Looked up from germline, CDR1 is KGHDR and CDR2 is SFDVKD. V was trimmed by 9 bases and J by 10 bases, leaving 18 bases between them. CDR3 protein: CATGQGSTMEQFF. The CDR3 DNA sequence: TGTGCCACCGGCCAGGGCAGTACAATGGAGCAGTTCTTC.

This clonotype has a handful of counts. The CDR3 end shows no conserved phenylalanine or tryptophan, and so a read error is likely. The chain links TRBV20-1 to TRBJ2-3; D assignment may be TRBD1 or TRBD2 (5 bases each). V was trimmed by 5 bases and J by 4 bases, leaving 16 bases between them. The germline gives CDR1 DFQATT, CDR2 SNEGSKA (reference sequence). CDR3 length equals 14 residues. CDR3 in amino acids: CSADRGRAADTQYL. In DNA form, the CDR3 reads TGCAGTGCTGACCGGGGCAGGGCTGCAGATACGCAGTATCTT.

A word on this clonotype: At one end, the junction sequence differs from germline, possibly due to a read error. The rearrangement joins TRBV10-1 to TRBJ2-5; D might be TRBD1 or TRBD2, each matching 5 bases. The CDR3 sequence is 15 residues long. Germline V CDR1 and CDR2: WNHNN, SYGVQD (reference sequence). Here the CDR3 reads CASSEGAGGQGTQYF. CDR3 DNA sequence: TGCGCCAGCAGTGAAGGGGCAGGAGGCCAAGGGACCCAATACTTC.

A note on this clonotype: Its ends do not fully match the called genes, so a read error is possible. This rearrangement joins TRBV10-3 to TRBJ2-1, with D possibly TRBD2 on 5 matching bases. Germline lookup yields CDR1 ENHRY and CDR2 SYGVKD. The CDR3 runs to 14 residues. The CDR3 sequence is CASLARVGYNEQFF. CDR3 DNA sequence: TGTGCCAGCTTAGCGAGAGTGGGCTACAATGAGCAATTCTTC.

Regarding this clonotype: Germline and junction disagree at one end, which may indicate a read error. The rearrangement joins TRBV29-1 to TRBJ2-3, with TRBD2 as a possible D gene (5 bases). Looked up from germline, CDR1 is SQVTM and CDR2 is ANQGSEA. The CDR3 covers 14 residues. Written as DNA, the CDR3 is TGTAGCGTTGGATCCGTGAGGGCGGCAGAAACGCAGTATTTT. Translating it yields CSVGSVRAAETQYF.

This clonotype was detected a few times. This chain connects TRBV12-3 or TRBV12-4 to TRBJ1-5; D is uncertain. The CDR3 runs to 13 residues. The germline V and J ends were trimmed by 5 bases and 9 bases, with 14 bases remaining between them. CDR3 nucleotide sequence: TGTGCCAGCAGTCGTAACAGCGATCGGCCCCAGCATTTT. Protein: CASSRNSDRPQHF.